This TCR beta chain was captured by sequencing in a study of CD8+ T cells in alopecia areata. As for treatment: oral pan-JAK inhibitor, 5-10 mg twice daily. TCR sequencing used cDNA made by reverse transcription of extracted RNA. Generated by immunoSEQ multiplex PCR, the TCRdb table keeps only in-frame clones and is missing some. This table holds approximately 190,000 clones, 58% found once. The clonotype originates from a human donor with alopecia areata. The material was CD4+ T cells sorted from blood, obtained at week 24, from a patient treated with tofacitinib.

The CDR3 DNA reads TGCAGCGTCAGACAGGGGGTAGACTACGAGCAGTACTTC. Amino acid sequence: CSVRQGVDYEQYF. The V and J genes are TRBV29-1 and TRBJ2-7; 9 positions match TRBD1. CDR1 is SQVTM, CDR2 ANQGSEA, per germline. V dropped 6 bases and J dropped 3; count of bases not matched to a gene: 6. CDR3 length: 13 amino acids.